This T cell receptor beta chain came from a study of shared clonotypes between healthy human individuals. For the study at large: A few men and a couple of women, aged 18 to 49, were donors.

Study-wide points: Sampling involved blood alone; tissue repertoires likely differ. Investigators expected sequencing depth to affect clonotype sharing among donors.

The CDR3 has 15 amino acids. The V segment lost 1 base and the J segment 6 bases; nucleotides outside the gene matches: 1. CDR1 MGHDK and CDR2 SYGVNS come from the germline V gene. This table comes from immunoSEQ multiplex PCR, and its TCRdb copy is limited to in-frame clones, with some not included. Of 2 million to 2.5 million clones in the sample, 85% to 95% were seen once. In the CD4+ fraction, cells were divided into CD45RA+ naive and CD45RA-negative memory subsets. A word on this clone: Its target is not known.

Sequencing input: naive CD4+ T cells from PBMCs. The subset: CD45RA+ positively selected. V and J are TRBV25-1 and TRBJ2-1, with 12 bases lining up with TRBD2. This TCR derives from a man aged 18 to 35 in good health. Some clones in this sample may be carry-over from other donors' samples. The CDR3 DNA follows: TGTGCCAGCAGTGAATCTAGCGGGAGGGCCAATGAGCAGTTCTTC. This encodes CASSESSGRANEQFF. The entire variable domain, with the rest obtained from reference TRBV25-1 and TRBJ2-1, is as follows: EADIYQTPRYLVIGTGKKITLECSQTMGHDKMYWYQQDPGMELHLIHYSYGVNSTEKGDLSSESTVSRIRTEHFPLTLESARPSHTSQYLCASSESSGRANEQFFGPGTRLTVL.